A single sample is the source of the 22 T cell receptor beta chains below, sequenced in a study of CD8 T cells in Susac syndrome. After extraction with the RNeasy kit, about 0.45 to 1 ug of the RNA was reverse transcribed using random hexamers. TCRdb passed the immunoSEQ multiplex PCR reads through MiXCR, listing each CDR3 protein once. The sample lists over 95,000 distinct CDR3 sequences, about nine tenths occurring once. Sequencing was done on a sample of CD4+ T cells from PBMCs. The receptors originated from a human donor in good health.

The chain carries TRBV29-1 and TRBJ2-2; TRBD1 aligns across 9 bases. Per germline, CDR1 SQVTM and CDR2 ANQGSEA. This CDR3 contains 15 residues. V shed 4 bases, J shed 7 bases, and the junction held 10 bases outside the gene matches. The DNA for the CDR3 is TGCAGCGTTGCATACAGGGGGCTCTTTGGCGGGGAGCTGTTTTTT. It encodes CSVAYRGLFGGELFF.

The chain has TRBV5-1 and TRBJ1-4; 11 bases are a match to TRBD1. This CDR3 is 19 amino acids long. V dropped 4 bases and J dropped 9; count of bases not matched to a gene: 20. Germline-derived CDR1 and CDR2 are SGHRS and YFSETQ. This CDR3 is CASSPLFGQGALQDKKLFF. The CDR3 nucleotides are TGCGCCAGCAGCCCGCTGTTCGGACAGGGGGCGCTTCAAGACAAAAAACTGTTTTTT.

The rearrangement links TRBV6-1 to TRBJ1-3; D might be TRBD1 (5 bases). Trimming shortened V by 2 bases and J by 0 bases, and 11 bases separated the two germline ends. This CDR3 region has 16 residues. The V gene's germline CDR1 is MNHNS and CDR2 SASEGT. Written as DNA, the CDR3 is TGTGCCAGCAGTGAAACAGGTATTCTCTCTGGAAACACCATATATTTT. Translated, it gives CASSETGILSGNTIYF.

This clonotype was seen just once. The V call is TRBV7-6, the J call TRBJ2-5; TRBD2 matches at 8 bases. The V gene's germline CDR1 is SGHVS and CDR2 FNYEAQ. CDR3 length: 14 amino acids. The V gene end was trimmed by 1 base and the J gene end by 5 bases; junction bases not matched to a gene: 3. CDR3 DNA: TGTGCCAGCAGCTTAGAAGCGGGGGTTGAGACCCAGTACTTC. Translating gives CASSLEAGVETQYF.

Only one count was recorded for this clonotype. The chain joins TRBV5-4 to TRBJ2-7; D tentatively fits TRBD1 or TRBD2 (5 bases each). CDR1 and CDR2 (germline): SGHNT, YYREEE (reference sequence). This CDR3 spans 14 amino acids. Trimming cost V 4 bases and J 3 bases, with 14 bases left between them. CDR3 DNA: TGTGCCAGCAGCCCACCGGGACCGTTCTACGAGCAGTACTTC. It encodes CASSPPGPFYEQYF.

The CDR3: CSARDLAIYERQYF. For the CDR3, the DNA is TGCAGTGCTAGAGATCTGGCCATCTACGAGCGGCAGTACTTC. The gene calls are TRBV20-1 and TRBJ2-7, with D hard to call. CDR1 and CDR2 (germline): DFQATT, SNEGSKA (reference sequence). Trimming stripped 0 bases from V and 9 bases from J, with 18 bases between. CDR3 length: 14 residues.

V and J are TRBV20-1 and TRBJ2-6; 14 nucleotides agree with TRBD2. There are 17 residues in the CDR3. Looked up from germline, CDR1 is DFQATT and CDR2 is SNEGSKA (reference sequence). Trimming cost V 7 bases and J 2 bases; bases outside gene matches: 7. The CDR3 DNA reads TGCAGTGGACTAGCGGGGGGGCGGATGGCTGGGGCCAACGTCCTGACTTTC. Its protein product is CSGLAGGRMAGANVLTF.

The chain carries TRBV6-2 or TRBV6-3 and TRBJ2-1, with 8 bases that match TRBD1. The length of the CDR3 is 15 residues. The ends lost 7 bases at V and 7 bases at J; junction bases unmatched: 12. The V gene's germline CDR1 is MNHEY and CDR2 SVGEGT. DNA of the CDR3: TGTGCCAGCATTCGTCAAGGGCAGGGGGCAAATGAGCAGTTCTTC. Its translation: CASIRQGQGANEQFF.

The V call is TRBV6-1, the J call TRBJ1-2, with D uncertain. Germline V gene lookup returns CDR1 MNHNS and CDR2 SASEGT. The germline V and J ends were trimmed by 7 bases and 5 bases, with 14 bases remaining between them. The CDR3 loop spans 13 amino acids. CDR3: CASTQSWAYGYTF. CDR3 coding DNA: TGTGCCAGCACCCAGAGTTGGGCTTATGGCTACACCTTC.

This sequence joins TRBV19 and TRBJ2-3; D is unresolved. Germline V gene lookup returns CDR1 LNHDA and CDR2 SQIVND (reference sequence). V lost 5 bases and J 1 base, leaving 13 bases between the germline ends. This CDR3 contains 15 residues. CDR3 sequence: CASSPKDWGTDTQYF. CDR3 bases: TGTGCCAGTAGTCCAAAAGACTGGGGCACAGATACGCAGTATTTT.

The chain uses TRBV24-1 and TRBJ2-1; 8 positions agree with TRBD2. Germline V gives CDR1 KGHDR, CDR2 SFDVKD. V shed 2 bases, J shed 5 bases, and the junction held 4 bases outside the gene matches. This CDR3 has 15 residues. CDR3 sequence (DNA): TGTGCCACCAGTGATTCAAGCGGGGGCCACAATGAGCAGTTCTTC. Its translation: CATSDSSGGHNEQFF.

V is TRBV6-5 and J is TRBJ2-1; the D gene is possibly TRBD2 (5 bases). The length of the CDR3 is 14 residues. The V gene's germline CDR1 is MNHEY and CDR2 SVGAGI. The V end was cut by 2 bases, the J end by 8 bases, with 13 bases between. DNA for the CDR3: TGTGCCAGCAGTTACCCGGACTCACCCTATGAGCAGTTCTTC. Its translation is CASSYPDSPYEQFF.

This sequence joins TRBV4-2 and TRBJ2-3; 8 nucleotides line up with TRBD2. V lost 6 bases and J lost 9; bases outside the gene matches: 11. There are 14 residues in the CDR3. The germline CDR1 and CDR2 sequences are LGHNA and YNFKEQ. CDR3 sequence reads: CASRANGPSGTQYF. CDR3 nucleotides: TGTGCCAGCAGAGCGAACGGGCCTAGCGGGACGCAGTATTTT.

The chain is built from TRBV6-2 or TRBV6-3 and TRBJ2-5; D not certain. V was shortened by 4 bases and J by 1 base, with 4 bases between the two germline ends. This CDR3 is built from 12 residues. In germline, CDR1 is MNHEY, CDR2 SVGEGT. As DNA, the CDR3 is TGTGCCAGCAGTTCCATCCAAGAGACCCAGTACTTC. It yields the protein CASSSIQETQYF.

The V call is TRBV27, the J call TRBJ2-1, with unresolved D. Germline CDR1 reads MNHEY; CDR2 reads SMNVEV (reference sequence). V dropped 3 bases and J dropped 7 bases, with 4 bases sitting between them. CDR3 length: 11 amino acids. The CDR3 region has the DNA TGTGCCAGCAGTTTCGGGAATGAGCAGTTCTTC. Translated, it gives CASSFGNEQFF.

The chain recombines TRBV20-1 with TRBJ2-7; 7 bases are shared with TRBD1. Germline V CDR1 and CDR2: DFQATT, SNEGSKA (reference sequence). Germline trimming cut 3 bases from V and 5 bases from J; bases unmatched to any gene: 13. The length of the CDR3 is 15 residues. In DNA form, the CDR3 reads TGCAGTGCTAGGGACCGGACAGGACCTGGGGACGAGCAGTACTTC. Translated, it gives CSARDRTGPGDEQYF.

In its sample, this clonotype was seen a few times. The chain combines TRBV29-1 with TRBJ2-7; tentative D call: TRBD2 (5 bases). This CDR3 has 13 amino acids. V was trimmed by 3 bases and J by 7 bases, leaving 16 bases between them. CDR1 SQVTM and CDR2 ANQGSEA come from the germline V gene. CDR3 coding DNA: TGCAGCGTTGAGACCTATCGGGGTAAGGAGCAGTACTTC. Residues: CSVETYRGKEQYF.

J is TRBJ1-1 and V is TRBV19; D perhaps matches TRBD1 (6 bases). The germline V and J ends were trimmed by 7 bases and 4 bases, with 16 bases remaining between them. From germline, CDR1 is LNHDA and CDR2 SQIVND (reference sequence). The CDR3 is made up of 14 amino acids. CDR3 nucleotides: TGTGCCAGTACCCGGGGGGGGGCGGGCACTGAAGCTTTCTTT. Its translation is CASTRGGAGTEAFF.

The rearrangement links TRBV7-6 to TRBJ2-7; a possible D gene is TRBD2 (5 bases). The CDR3 runs to 15 residues. V was clipped by 0 bases and J by 4 bases, with 13 bases between them. Per the germline V gene, CDR1 is SGHVS and CDR2 is FNYEAQ. This CDR3 reads CASSLAPGEGYEQYF. In DNA, the CDR3 is TGTGCCAGCAGCTTAGCCCCCGGGGAAGGGTACGAGCAGTACTTC.

This chain uses TRBV5-1 with TRBJ1-1; possibly TRBD1 for D (5 bases). Germline-derived CDR1 and CDR2 are SGHRS and YFSETQ. Trimming shortened V by 0 bases and J by 0 bases, and 9 bases separated the two germline ends. This CDR3 is built from 15 residues. The CDR3 coding sequence is TGCGCCAGCAGCTTGGCCGGAGGGGTGAACACTGAAGCTTTCTTT. It encodes CASSLAGGVNTEAFF.

The chain has TRBV2 and TRBJ2-5; 7 bases agree with TRBD2. V was clipped by 3 bases and J by 1 base; unmatched bases: 11. Germline-derived CDR1 and CDR2 are SNHLY and FYNNEI. The length of the CDR3 is 17 residues. This CDR3 reads CASSDSGGPGPQETQYF. CDR3 nucleotides: TGTGCCAGCAGTGATTCGGGGGGACCGGGACCCCAAGAGACCCAGTACTTC.

This chain links TRBV7-2 with TRBJ2-7, with 9 positions matching TRBD2. This CDR3 comprises 15 residues. CDR1 and CDR2 (germline): SGHTA, FQGNSA. V gave up 5 bases and J gave up 2 bases; unmatched junction bases: 7. CDR3 sequence: CASSERGDSTYEQYF. Here the CDR3 DNA reads TGTGCCAGCAGCGAGCGGGGGGACTCCACCTACGAGCAGTACTTC.